The rows below give T cell receptor beta chains drawn from one sample of a study. A single record per CDR3 protein comes from TCRdb applying MiXCR to the 5' RACE reads. The table records several thousand distinct CDR3 sequences, just over 70% of them present only once. Material: naive CD4+ T cells sorted from blood. These receptors came from a female donor with breast cancer. Both conserved end residues are part of each CDR3. The size entry is marked missing in some rows and otherwise reads once, few, many or a size class.

abundance: -
v_gene: TRBV20-1
len: 14
j_gene: TRBJ2-3
CDR3aa: CSAMRQSSTVTQYF

abundance: few
v_gene: TRBV20-1
len: 14
j_gene: TRBJ1-1
CDR3aa: CSASPSGINTEAFF

abundance: few
v_gene: TRBV20-1
len: 15
j_gene: TRBJ2-1
CDR3aa: CSARTGLAGPNEQFF

abundance: -
v_gene: TRBV5-4
len: 14
j_gene: TRBJ1-5
CDR3aa: CASSRRGSNQPQHF

abundance: few
v_gene: TRBV20-1
len: 14
j_gene: TRBJ2-2
CDR3aa: CSARDGANTGELFF

abundance: few
v_gene: TRBV12-3/TRBV12-4
len: 16
j_gene: TRBJ2-6
CDR3aa: CASRGQGASGANVLTF

abundance: -
v_gene: TRBV15
len: 15
j_gene: TRBJ2-1
CDR3aa: CATSRERATYNEQFF

abundance: once
v_gene: TRBV20-1
len: 15
j_gene: TRBJ1-1
CDR3aa: CSARMDGTGGTEAFF

abundance: -
v_gene: TRBV7-2
len: 11
j_gene: TRBJ2-7
CDR3aa: CASSDPGQQYF

abundance: -
v_gene: TRBV9
len: 18
j_gene: TRBJ2-1
CDR3aa: CASSVTTGTSGRRNEQFF

abundance: -
v_gene: TRBV6-5
len: 14
j_gene: TRBJ1-1
CDR3aa: CASSTGNPNTEAFF

abundance: -
v_gene: TRBV9
len: 15
j_gene: TRBJ2-7
CDR3aa: CASSVGLRGGYEQYF

abundance: few
v_gene: TRBV4-2
len: 17
j_gene: TRBJ1-1
CDR3aa: CASSQDSDRGINTEAFF

abundance: -
v_gene: TRBV11-3
len: 20
j_gene: TRBJ2-6
CDR3aa: CASSLGRLRTPTPGANVLTF

abundance: -
v_gene: TRBV2
len: 13
j_gene: TRBJ2-1
CDR3aa: CATIARSYNEQFF

abundance: -
v_gene: TRBV5-1
len: 14
j_gene: TRBJ2-5
CDR3aa: CASSTYGAGETQYF